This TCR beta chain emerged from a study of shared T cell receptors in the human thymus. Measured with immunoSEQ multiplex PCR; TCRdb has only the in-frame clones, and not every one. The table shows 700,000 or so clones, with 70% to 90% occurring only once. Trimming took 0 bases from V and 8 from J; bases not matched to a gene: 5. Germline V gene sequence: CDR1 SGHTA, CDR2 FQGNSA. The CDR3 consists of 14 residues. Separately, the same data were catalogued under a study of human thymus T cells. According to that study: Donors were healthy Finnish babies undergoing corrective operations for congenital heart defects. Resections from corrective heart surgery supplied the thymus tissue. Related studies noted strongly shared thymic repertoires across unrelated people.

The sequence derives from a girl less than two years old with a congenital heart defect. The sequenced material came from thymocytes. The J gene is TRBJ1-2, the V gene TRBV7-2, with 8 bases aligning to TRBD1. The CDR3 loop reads CASSLAFDRGGYTF. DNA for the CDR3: TGTGCCAGCAGCTTAGCCTTTGACAGGGGAGGCTACACCTTC.